The next 15 T cell receptor beta chains were all read from a single sample in a study of blood T cell repertoires in COVID-19. Using immunoSEQ multiplex PCR, the repertoire was profiled, and TCRdb retains in-frame clones only, with some absent. The repertoire holds approximately 190,000 clones, with approximately 80% as singletons. Material for sequencing was peripheral blood. The receptors come from a human donor with acute or convalescent COVID-19. The donor label of this sample is uncertain.

This clone has just a few counts. Other DNA sequences in the same sample also yield this CDR3. CDR3 sequence: CASSLGGGMNTEAFF. Here the CDR3 DNA reads TGTGCCAGCAGCTTAGGAGGGGGCATGAACACTGAAGCTTTCTTT. The rearrangement links TRBV7-9 to TRBJ1-1, with 7 bases lining up with TRBD1. V shed 1 base, J shed 0 bases, and the junction held 2 bases outside the gene matches. The CDR3 extends over 15 amino acids. Germline loops: CDR1 SEHNR, CDR2 FQNEAQ (reference sequence).

This chain joins TRBV27 and TRBJ1-2; TRBD1 matches at 8 bases. The CDR3 has 13 amino acids. The V gene end was trimmed by 7 bases and the J gene end by 9 bases; junction bases not matched to a gene: 10. CDR1 and CDR2 (germline): MNHEY, SMNVEV (reference sequence). CDR3 loop: CASTRTGGGSYTF. In DNA, the CDR3 is TGTGCCAGCACCCGCACAGGGGGTGGGAGCTACACCTTC.

In this sample, this clone turned up many times. The V call is TRBV7-3, the J call TRBJ2-7, with D possibly TRBD2 on 6 matching bases. The CDR3 has 13 amino acids. V was pared by 5 bases and J by 4 bases, with 12 bases between. In germline, CDR1 is SGHTA, CDR2 FQGTGA. The CDR3 DNA is TGTGCCAGCAGCCCCGACGGGGGATACGAGCAGTACTTC. Its protein product is CASSPDGGYEQYF.

The chain links TRBV18 to TRBJ1-2; a weak D match, TRBD1 (6 bases). The germline CDR1 and CDR2 sequences are KGHSH and LQKENI. The CDR3 spans 15 residues. Trimming left V 3 bases short and J 2 bases short, with 13 bases between. CDR3 nucleotide sequence: TGTGCCAGCTCACCCGCGGGGGCCAGCAACTATGGCTACACCTTC. Protein: CASSPAGASNYGYTF.

V is TRBV18 and J is TRBJ2-7, with TRBD1 as a possible D gene (5 bases). V lost 3 bases and J lost 0, with 12 bases in between. This CDR3 comprises 15 residues. CDR1 and CDR2 from the germline V gene are KGHSH and LQKENI. Written as DNA, the CDR3 is TGTGCCAGCTCACCCGGGCAGGGAAGCTCCTACGAGCAGTACTTC. Translation: CASSPGQGSSYEQYF.

The chain employs TRBV5-1 and TRBJ1-1, with D perhaps TRBD1 (5 bases). Germline-derived CDR1 and CDR2 are SGHRS and YFSETQ. The ends were cut back, 2 bases at V and 3 bases at J, with 11 bases in the middle. This CDR3 is 14 amino acids long. CDR3 loop: CASSFRVGDTEAFF. The CDR3 DNA reads TGCGCCAGCAGCTTCAGGGTAGGGGACACTGAAGCTTTCTTT.

This rearrangement joins TRBV27 to TRBJ2-7; maybe TRBD1 (5 bases). CDR3 length: 13 amino acids. Trimming stripped 4 bases from V and 4 bases from J, with 11 bases between. The V gene's germline CDR1 is MNHEY and CDR2 SMNVEV (reference sequence). CDR3 sequence (DNA): TGTGCCAGCAGTTCGGTCGACAGATACGAGCAGTACTTC. It is translated as CASSSVDRYEQYF.

The chain recombines TRBV7-3 with TRBJ2-2, with D possibly matching TRBD1 (6 bases). Germline V lookup: CDR1 SGHTA, CDR2 FQGTGA. V lost 5 bases, J lost 1 base, and 11 bases lay in between. This CDR3 has 15 residues. The CDR3, as DNA: TGTGCCAGCAGCCCCACAGGGAGGAACACCGGGGAGCTGTTTTTT. As protein: CASSPTGRNTGELFF.

The genes are TRBV27 and TRBJ1-2, with 9 bases matching TRBD1. J was trimmed by 9 bases and V by 4 bases; bases with no gene match: 9. The CDR3 contains 14 residues. CDR1 and CDR2 (germline): MNHEY, SMNVEV (reference sequence). DNA for the CDR3: TGTGCCAGCAGTTCTTGGACAGGGGCCAAGAGCTACACCTTC. Translating it yields CASSSWTGAKSYTF.

The V gene is TRBV5-6, the J gene TRBJ1-1, with TRBD1 as a possible D gene (6 bases). CDR1 is SGHDT, CDR2 YYEEEE, per germline. The V end was cut by 0 bases, the J end by 11 bases, with 17 bases between. The CDR3 is made up of 14 amino acids. CDR3 sequence reads: CASSLARDIGAAFF. The CDR3 coding sequence is TGTGCCAGCAGCTTGGCCCGGGACATTGGAGCGGCTTTCTTT.

The V gene is TRBV19, the J gene TRBJ2-2, with D hard to call. Trimming took 11 bases from V and 0 from J, leaving 13 bases between them. The length of the CDR3 is 14 residues. Per germline, CDR1 LNHDA and CDR2 SQIVND (reference sequence). The CDR3 here is CASRSRTNTGELFF. The CDR3 DNA sequence: TGTGCCTCTCGGTCCAGGACGAACACCGGGGAGCTGTTTTTT.

This clone was seen once. The chain couples TRBV19 to TRBJ2-2, with TRBD2 matching over 10 bases. Germline V gene lookup returns CDR1 LNHDA and CDR2 SQIVND (reference sequence). Trimming removed 4 bases from V and 5 bases from J; junction bases left unmatched: 4. CDR3 length: 15 amino acids. Written as DNA, the CDR3 is TGTGCCAGTAGTAGAGCGGGAGGGGAGACCGGGGAGCTGTTTTTT. Translating gives CASSRAGGETGELFF.

The chain recombines TRBV3-1 (or the pseudogene TRBV3-2) with TRBJ1-1, with 7 bases that match TRBD1. With 0 bases clipped from V and 0 bases from J, the junction kept 7 bases outside the gene matches. The germline gives CDR1 LGHDT, CDR2 YNNKEL (reference sequence). CDR3 size: 17 residues. The CDR3 DNA follows: TGTGCCAGCAGCCAAGATGGGGACAGTTACATGAACACTGAAGCTTTCTTT. Its protein is CASSQDGDSYMNTEAFF.

The gene calls are TRBV5-1 and TRBJ1-5, with D unclear. The CDR3 length is 13 residues. The V and J ends lost 1 base and 7 bases respectively, with 9 bases between them. The germline V gene encodes CDR1 SGHRS and CDR2 YFSETQ. This chain's CDR3 is CASSLRAGQPQHF. CDR3 coding DNA: TGCGCCAGCAGCTTGCGTGCGGGACAGCCCCAGCATTTT.

The CDR3, as DNA: TGCGCCAGCAGCCCAGACAGGTCAACTAATGAAAAACTGTTTTTT. Amino acids: CASSPDRSTNEKLFF. The V gene is TRBV5-1, the J gene TRBJ1-4, with D maybe TRBD1 (6 bases). This CDR3 is 15 amino acids long. Looked up from germline, CDR1 is SGHRS and CDR2 is YFSETQ. The V and J ends lost 4 bases and 0 bases respectively, with 10 bases between them.